The T cell receptor (beta chain) described here comes from a study of CD8 T cells in Susac syndrome. CDR1 MGHRA and CDR2 YSYEKL come from the germline V gene. The CDR3 is made up of 14 amino acids. V gave up 6 bases and J gave up 2 bases; unmatched junction bases: 6. This clonotype appeared a few times. Random hexamers served to reverse transcribe roughly 0.45 to 1 ug RNA. TCRdb ran MiXCR on the immunoSEQ multiplex PCR reads and lists one entry per CDR3 protein. This sample has a few hundred thousand distinct CDR3 sequences, with roughly nine tenths found just once. The chain carries TRBV4-1 and TRBJ1-2, with 7 nucleotides matching TRBD1. Material for sequencing was CD8+ T cells from PBMCs. The TCR originated in a human donor with multiple sclerosis. The CDR3 here is CASSPDRNNYGYTF. The CDR3, as DNA: TGCGCCAGCAGTCCGGACAGGAACAACTATGGCTACACCTTC.